The entry below describes one T cell receptor beta chain. No antigen is known for it. No quality values exist for individual bases; no much larger clone is one base distant. The entire isolated RNA was reverse transcribed using the High Capacity cDNA Reverse Transcription Kit, and thus expressed TCRB transcripts were sequenced. Deep immunoSEQ sequencing was performed on naive, central memory and regulatory T cell samples, with an average of roughly 3.5 million total reads per sample. Sorted cells were lysed in RLT buffer and RNA was extracted with DNase-treated RNeasy Micro or Mini kits, depending on cell number. To prevent cross-contamination, each cell subset was processed individually, whereas patient and healthy donor samples were processed jointly. The immunoSEQ multiplex PCR was used to amplify TCRB sequences from cDNA, generating 87-bp fragments that spanned the CDR3 region. Sequencing of the amplicons was performed on the Illumina HiSeq platform. On the authors' methods: Synthetic template baselines were used to correct PCR bias computationally, reads within Hamming distance 2 were collapsed together, and singletons that could not be merged were discarded. Reads were aligned against IMGT to assign V, D and J genes, CDR3 length and insertions or deletions at six rearrangement sites. Clonotype counts were normalized to sorted cell number within each subset before computing true diversity and Gini coefficients with the tcR R package. The overlap coefficient, calculated on TCRB nucleotide sequences, was used to quantify repertoire sharing. Imported from immuneACCESS, the table was reduced by TCRdb to in-frame sequences with V and J called. These copies leave out some clones; in studies compared against another copy, an unresolved V gene accounts for under half, and the cause of the remainder is not known. V, J and clone size derive from that table, while D and trimming were established from the DNA sequence. The table for this sample lists some 140,000 clones; 9.2% of them were counted only once. 0.68% of the sample is taken by the ten largest.

The data originate from a study of beta chain features in type 1 diabetes (dated by TCRdb to the late 2010s). In terms of the full investigation: Mean age, gender distribution, total cell number and subset yield did not differ between patients and healthy donors. The study compared TCRB repertoires of sorted circulating CD4+ T cell subsets between recently diagnosed type 1 diabetes patients and matched healthy donors. A total of around 110,000,000 sorted cells were examined across all samples, and RNA yield correlated strongly with the number of cells per subset. Regulatory and stem cell-like memory subsets were isolated from only 8 patients and about eight healthy donors, whereas naive and central memory subsets came from all 28 donors. General findings and caveats noted by the study authors: Naive, central memory and regulatory TCRB repertoires appeared more similar among patients than among healthy donors. At VDJ recombination sites, patients with type 1 diabetes made fewer insertions and deleted more nucleotides, a pattern implying thymic rearrangement abnormalities. Because the HLA sub-analyses included only small numbers of individuals, any influence of HLA type on TCRB rearrangement was left unresolved. PCR may preferentially amplify shorter templates, but because patient and control samples were amplified and corrected together, any resulting skew would affect both groups equally. Type 1 diabetes patients showed a moderate but significant shortening of TCRB CDR3 length in all four CD4+ subsets. Because cDNA was sequenced instead of genomic DNA, highly expressing activated cells could be over-represented, though the groups showed no difference in activation or CD3 levels.

From each donor, a single peripheral blood sample of about 100 mL on average was drawn into heparinised tubes. Using a panel that included CD45RO, CCR7, CD25, CD127, CD95 and CD27, naive, central memory, regulatory and stem cell-like memory CD4+ T cells were sorted on a BD FACSAria II. Purity was above 95% for every sorted population. Right away, PBMCs were isolated by Lymphoprep density gradient centrifugation and were stained directly, with no culture step. Samples were stained and sorted in pairs, with one healthy donor and one patient per experiment, so that batch effects were minimized. This receptor was taken from a man aged 18 to 30 in good health. Sequencing was performed on central memory CD4+ T cells from blood.

The CDR3 amino acid sequence is: CASKGTGNQPQHF. The DNA sequence is given as TGTGCCAGTAAGGGGACTGGGAATCAGCCCCAGCATTTT. In this chain, TRBV6-5 is recombined with TRBJ1-5, and possibly TRBD1, on 5 matching bases. CDR3 length: 13 amino acids, cysteine to phenylalanine. CDR3 DNA is the only sequence kept; it has 39 bases, read in frame from the first base. The germline V gene yields MNHEY for CDR1 and SVGAGI for CDR2. The trim is 9 bases for V and 4 bases for J, with a gap of 13 bases between the germline ends.